These 7 T cell receptor beta chains share one sample of origin, sequenced in a study of cytomegalovirus exposure and HLA in healthy donors. Researchers ran the PCR with 60 Vbeta and 13 Jbeta primers. Using immunoSEQ multiplex PCR, the repertoire was profiled, and TCRdb retains in-frame clones only, with some absent. The sample has 150,000 to 200,000 clones, roughly 81% seen once; the top ten hold around 5%. The sample taken for sequencing was PBMCs. Receptors originate from a girl aged 10-17 years in good health and CMV-seropositive.

The chain joins TRBV25-1 to TRBJ2-5; perhaps TRBD2 as D (6 bases). The V and J ends lost 3 bases and 7 bases respectively, with 15 bases between them. Germline CDR1 reads MGHDK; CDR2 reads SYGVNS. The CDR3 spans 14 residues. CDR3 loop: CASSDSGLGGTQYF. CDR3 bases: TGTGCCAGCAGTGATTCGGGACTTGGTGGGACCCAGTACTTC.

This chain connects TRBV25-1 to TRBJ2-2; TRBD2 agrees at 11 bases. Trimming took 4 bases from V and 5 from J; bases not matched to a gene: 6. The germline V gene encodes CDR1 MGHDK and CDR2 SYGVNS. The CDR3 covers 16 residues. CDR3: CASSVLAGDFTGELFF. CDR3 bases: TGTGCCAGCAGTGTACTAGCGGGGGATTTTACCGGGGAGCTGTTTTTT.

The chain joins TRBV4-1 to TRBJ2-7, with 7 bases identical to TRBD1. This CDR3 spans 17 amino acids. Germline CDR1 MGHRA, CDR2 YSYEKL. The V and J ends lost 3 bases and 1 base, in that order; junction bases with no gene match: 12. Here the CDR3 DNA reads TGCGCCAGCAGCCAGGTACCTCCCCGGGACAGTTCCTACGAGCAGTACTTC. Protein product: CASSQVPPRDSSYEQYF.

This chain links TRBV18 with TRBJ2-7; D perhaps matches TRBD2 (5 bases). Germline V gene sequence: CDR1 KGHSH, CDR2 LQKENI. The CDR3 is made up of 13 amino acids. Deletions cut 3 bases from V and 0 bases from J, with 6 bases between. CDR3 protein: CASSPGVSYEQYF. The CDR3 coding sequence is TGTGCCAGCTCACCCGGGGTCTCCTACGAGCAGTACTTC.

Regarding this clone: This CDR3 is also generated by other DNA sequences in the sample. The genes are TRBV7-3 and TRBJ2-2; TRBD2 aligns across 9 bases. Germline CDR1 reads SGHTA; CDR2 reads FQGTGA. The CDR3 runs 17 residues. The V and J ends lost 5 bases and 5 bases, in that order; junction bases with no gene match: 12. The DNA of the CDR3 is TGTGCCAGCAGCCCTTCTCTCCTAGCGGGGCGGACCGGGGAGCTGTTTTTT. It encodes CASSPSLLAGRTGELFF.

The chain uses TRBV6-1 and TRBJ2-4, with 8 bases matching TRBD1. Germline CDR1 and CDR2: MNHNS and SASEGT. This CDR3 spans 15 amino acids. V lost 1 base and J lost 7; bases outside the gene matches: 6. CDR3 residues: CASSEEAGGWNIQYF. The CDR3 region has the DNA TGTGCCAGCAGTGAAGAGGCAGGGGGCTGGAACATTCAGTACTTC.

The sample holds one count of this clone. This sequence joins TRBV14 and TRBJ1-4; 7 nucleotides agree with TRBD1. CDR1 is SGHDN, CDR2 FVKESK, per germline. V trimming: 4 bases; J trimming: 3 bases; junction bases outside the gene matches: 5. The CDR3 totals 15 residues. The CDR3 spells CASSRNRGPNEKLFF. DNA of the CDR3: TGTGCCAGCAGCCGAAACAGGGGACCTAATGAAAAACTGTTTTTT.